The entry below gives a single TCR beta chain sequence along with its context. Its target antigen remains unknown. Per-base quality was not reported, and no clone a single base away is much larger than it. The source of the sample is a study of CD8 T cells in ankylosing spondylitis (dated by TCRdb to between 2016 and 2019). Notes on the research overall: To find TCR variants linked to disease, the study profiled T cell receptor beta repertoires in ankylosing spondylitis patients and healthy donors. The full study cohort was made up of over 20 ankylosing spondylitis patients and more than 90 healthy donors. Peripheral blood was sampled, and synovial fluid was additionally collected from ankylosing spondylitis patients. Study-level results and caveats: Some motif variants were previously reported in synovial fluid and blood of reactive arthritis patients, suggesting common disease-initiation mechanisms. According to the report, matched synovial fluid samples from ankylosing spondylitis patients were significantly enriched for the disease-linked clones. In peripheral blood, the disease-linked clones were found at relatively low frequencies and had a CD8+ phenotype. A TCR beta motif of seven or eight highly homologous amino acid variants appeared characteristic of blood from ankylosing spondylitis patients.

Deletion took 0 bases off V and 6 bases off J, with a span of 13 bases between the germline ends. Via the germline V gene, CDR1 is SGHRS and CDR2 YFSETQ. The CDR3 holds 14 amino acids from the cysteine to the phenylalanine. Kept here is only the CDR3 DNA, which spans 42 bases and is read in frame from base 1. The sequencer listed for this sample is Illumina HiSeq 2500. TCR beta libraries were prepared by quantitative 5'-RACE with molecular barcodes. The authors processed their data as follows. A new computational method based on a probabilistic model of VDJ rearrangement was used to identify disease-linked TCR variants. In TCRdb, the public reads were trimmed at Q25 with fastp and aligned with MiXCR, with productive beta chains retained. Rows merge per CDR3 protein into single entries with the most common DNA and genes. TCRdb's processing, not the authors' own work, is the source of the V and J calls. The sample table lists about 170,000 distinct CDR3 sequences, about 17% of them with a count of one. Of the sample, about 7.8% is held by the ten largest clones.

This receptor was identified in a male donor with ankylosing spondylitis or in good health (not recorded which). Rearrangement joined TRBV5-1 to TRBJ2-7; tentative D gene TRBD2, with 6 bases matching. Material for sequencing was blood, either unsorted or a sorted T cell fraction (not recorded which). The DNA is TGCGCCAGCAGCTTGGAGTCACTAGCAAGCGAGCAGTACTTC. Translated, this gives CASSLESLASEQYF. Full variable domain (CDR3 extended with the reference TRBV5-1 and TRBJ2-7 proteins): KAGVTQTPRYLIKTRGQQVTLSCSPISGHRSVSWYQQTPGQGLQFLFEYFSETQRNKGNFPGRFSGRQFSNSRSEMNVSTLELGDSALYLCASSLESLASEQYFGPGTRLTVT.